This passage covers 14 T cell receptor beta chains from one sample sequenced in a study of Ad26.COV2.S vaccination and SARS-CoV-2 variants. Here immunoSEQ multiplex PCR was the method, and the copy in TCRdb shows in-frame clones only, minus some. This table holds some 340,000 clones, approximately 86% found once. Treatment given: some 19 received Ad26.COV2.S at low or high dose, single or two shots; roughly 5 received placebo; per-sample allocation not given. At day 63 after the first vaccine or placebo injection, samples were drawn. The sequencing used peripheral blood, collected in a trial of Ad26.COV2.S vaccine versus placebo. These receptors originate from a person between 18 and 59 years old who received the Ad26.COV2.S COVID-19 vaccine or a placebo.

The rearrangement links TRBV6-2 or TRBV6-3 to TRBJ1-2, with D maybe TRBD1 (6 bases). Germline V CDR1 and CDR2: MNHEY, SVGEGT. Trimming left V 2 bases short and J 7 bases short, with 11 bases between. The CDR3 loop spans 13 amino acids. The CDR3 sequence: CASSYHGQSGYTF. The CDR3 nucleotides read TGTGCCAGCAGTTACCATGGACAGAGTGGCTACACCTTC.

The gene calls are TRBV18 and TRBJ1-1; tentatively, D is TRBD1 (5 bases). Germline loops: CDR1 KGHSH, CDR2 LQKENI. CDR3 length equals 15 residues. Trimming took off 0 bases at V and 3 bases at J, with 11 bases between the two ends. The CDR3 sequence is CASSPPGMGHTEAFF. The CDR3 DNA reads as TGTGCCAGCTCACCACCTGGAATGGGGCACACTGAAGCTTTCTTT. Supplemented by reference TRBV18 and TRBJ1-1, the full variable domain reads NAGVMQNPRHLVRRRGQEARLRCSPMKGHSHVYWYRQLPEEGLKFMVYLQKENIIDESGMPKERFSAEFPKEGPSILRIQQVVRGDSAAYFCASSPPGMGHTEAFFGQGTRLTVV.

The V call is TRBV11-2, the J call TRBJ1-2; a possible D gene is TRBD1 (6 bases). Trimming pared 0 bases from V and 5 bases from J, leaving 16 bases between. This CDR3 is 16 amino acids long. The germline V gene encodes CDR1 SGHAT and CDR2 FQNNGV. CDR3 amino acids: CASSLDPGGPGYGYTF. Written as DNA, the CDR3 is TGTGCCAGCAGCTTAGATCCCGGGGGGCCTGGGTATGGCTACACCTTC.

This rearrangement joins TRBV5-7 to TRBJ2-7, with D possibly TRBD2 on 5 matching bases. TRBV5-7 is designated an ORF whose function remains uncertain. With 4 bases removed from V and 2 bases from J, the gap between germline ends came to 13 bases. This CDR3 contains 14 residues. The CDR3 DNA is TGTGCCAGCAGCCTCCCGGGAAGACCCTACGAGCAGTACTTC. Translation: CASSLPGRPYEQYF.

V and J are TRBV6-2 or TRBV6-3 and TRBJ1-6, with a tentative D call TRBD1 (5 bases). V lost 5 bases and J lost 9, with 8 bases in between. This CDR3 spans 12 amino acids. Germline V lookup: CDR1 MNHEY, CDR2 SVGEGT. The CDR3 DNA reads TGTGCCAGCAGTCGGGGACTTTCACCCCTCCACTTT. Translated, it gives CASSRGLSPLHF.

This chain uses TRBV5-4 with TRBJ1-2, with TRBD1 matching 7 bases. Looked up from germline, CDR1 is SGHNT and CDR2 is YYREEE (reference sequence). This CDR3 comprises 17 residues. V shed 1 base, J shed 0 bases, and the junction held 9 bases outside the gene matches. In nucleotides, the CDR3 is TGTGCCAGCAGCTTGCCCCAGGGGGGTACAGCTAACTATGGCTACACCTTC. The encoded protein is CASSLPQGGTANYGYTF.

The CDR3 DNA follows: TGTGCCAGCAGCTCCAAACAGGGGGCGGGATATGGCTACACCTTC. It translates to CASSSKQGAGYGYTF. The chain recombines TRBV5-4 with TRBJ1-2; TRBD1 agrees at 9 bases. The CDR3 runs to 15 residues. The germline gives CDR1 SGHNT, CDR2 YYREEE (reference sequence). V was pared by 3 bases and J by 5 bases, with 8 bases of the junction left unmatched.

J is TRBJ1-1 and V is TRBV5-1; D unresolved. CDR1 and CDR2 (germline): SGHRS, YFSETQ. Trimming pared 0 bases from V and 4 bases from J, leaving 16 bases between. The CDR3 is made up of 16 amino acids. The CDR3 nucleotides read TGCGCCAGCAGCTTGGCCTTATTCCGGGAGGGCACTGAAGCTTTCTTT. As protein: CASSLALFREGTEAFF.

This clone turned up a few times. The V call is TRBV18, the J call TRBJ2-7, with D possibly being TRBD2 (5 bases). CDR3 length equals 13 residues. In germline, CDR1 is KGHSH, CDR2 LQKENI. Deletions cut 8 bases from V and 2 bases from J, with 13 bases between. The chain's CDR3 is CASGLQTAYEQYF. The CDR3 region has the DNA TGTGCCAGCGGACTTCAAACGGCCTACGAGCAGTACTTC.

V gene TRBV2 combines with J gene TRBJ2-7; 9 nucleotides match TRBD1. CDR1 and CDR2 from the germline V gene are SNHLY and FYNNEI. V was pared by 3 bases and J by 3 bases, with 3 bases of the junction left unmatched. CDR3 length: 14 amino acids. The CDR3 sequence is CASSEGQGRYEQYF. The DNA of the CDR3 is TGTGCCAGCAGTGAGGGACAGGGTCGCTACGAGCAGTACTTC.

CDR3 bases: TGTGCCAGCAGCCGAAGTGGGGGGCTTTCCTACAATGAGCAGTTCTTC. It encodes CASSRSGGLSYNEQFF. This chain joins TRBV11-2 and TRBJ2-1, with D perhaps TRBD1 or TRBD2 (6 bases each). The CDR3 totals 16 residues. Germline values: CDR1 SGHAT, CDR2 FQNNGV. V gave up 5 bases and J gave up 1 base, with 15 bases separating them.

V usage is TRBV4-3 and J usage is TRBJ1-5; D is perhaps TRBD1 (5 bases). CDR3 length: 15 amino acids. Germline CDR1 and CDR2: LGHNA and YSLEER. V was cut by 0 bases and J by 5 bases, with 11 bases left in between. This CDR3 is CASSQDNRPDQPQHF. CDR3 nucleotides: TGCGCCAGCAGCCAAGATAACAGGCCCGATCAGCCCCAGCATTTT.

This clone has just a few counts. The chain carries TRBV7-9 and TRBJ1-5; D is unclear. The germline V gene has CDR1 SEHNR and CDR2 FQNEAQ (reference sequence). Trimming shortened V by 6 bases and J by 2 bases, and 11 bases separated the two germline ends. The CDR3 sequence is 14 residues long. CDR3 region: CASSPSKGNQPQHF. The CDR3 coding sequence is TGTGCCAGCAGTCCCAGTAAGGGCAATCAGCCCCAGCATTTT.

The chain recombines TRBV6-5 with TRBJ2-7; 7 positions match TRBD1. CDR1 and CDR2 from the germline V gene are MNHEY and SVGAGI. V lost 2 bases and J lost 5; bases outside the gene matches: 9. The CDR3 is 15 amino acids. In DNA, the CDR3 is TGTGCCAGCAGTTACGGGAGACAGGGAGCGAACGAGCAGTACTTC. Protein: CASSYGRQGANEQYF.